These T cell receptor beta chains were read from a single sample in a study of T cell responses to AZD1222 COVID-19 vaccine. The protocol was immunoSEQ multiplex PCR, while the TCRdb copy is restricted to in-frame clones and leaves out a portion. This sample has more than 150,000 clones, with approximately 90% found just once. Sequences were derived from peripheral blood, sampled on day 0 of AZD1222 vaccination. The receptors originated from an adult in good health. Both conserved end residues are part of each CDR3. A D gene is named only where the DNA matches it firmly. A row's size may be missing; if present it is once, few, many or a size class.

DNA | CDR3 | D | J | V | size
TGTGCCAGCAGCCTTGGGAGAGCAACTAATGAAAAACTGTTTTTT | CASSLGRATNEKLFF | . | TRBJ1-4 | TRBV7-8 | .
TGTGCCTGGAGTGCCGACATAAGCTCCTACAATGAGCAGTTCTTC | CAWSADISSYNEQFF | . | TRBJ2-1 | TRBV30 | .
TGTGCCAGCAGTGAAGTGAGAGGAGCTTTCTTT | CASSEVRGAFF | . | TRBJ1-1 | TRBV2 | .
TGCGCCAGCAGCCAAGTGACCGGGGGATCCTACGAGCAGTACTTC | CASSQVTGGSYEQYF | . | TRBJ2-7 | TRBV4-3 | .
TGTGCCAGCAGTTGGGGTGGAAACACCGGGGAGCTGTTTTTT | CASSWGGNTGELFF | . | TRBJ2-2 | TRBV27 | .
TGTGCCAGCAGTTTAGCCGCGGGACAGGGGCAATCCGGGGAGCTGTTTTTT | CASSLAAGQGQSGELFF | TRBD1 | TRBJ2-2 | TRBV28 | .
TGTGCCAGCAGAGGGACAGTTATGAAAGACGTCCTGACTTTC | CASRGTVMKDVLTF | TRBD1 | TRBJ2-6 | TRBV27 | .
TGTGCCATCAGTGAGTCGGGACAAGATTATGGCTACACCTTC | CAISESGQDYGYTF | . | TRBJ1-2 | TRBV10-3 | .
TGCGCCAGCAGCTTGGCCCCCGGAGTTCATCAGCCCCAGCATTTT | CASSLAPGVHQPQHF | . | TRBJ1-5 | TRBV5-1 | .
TGTGCCAGCAGTTACTCCCAGGGCAGACGGAACCATGGCTACACCTTC | CASSYSQGRRNHGYTF | . | TRBJ1-2 | TRBV6-5 | .
TGTGCCAGCCGATCCGAAAGGTCGGGCACCGGGGAGCTGTTTTTT | CASRSERSGTGELFF | . | TRBJ2-2 | TRBV2 | .
TGTGCCAGCAGCTTGGTAAAGACTATGGCGGTGGGGAAGGAGACCCAGTACTTC | CASSLVKTMAVGKETQYF | . | TRBJ2-5 | TRBV5-5 | .
TGTGCCAGCAGTGAAAACCTGAACCCGACAGGTATTAATGAAAAACTGTTTTTT | CASSENLNPTGINEKLFF | . | TRBJ1-4 | TRBV6-1 | .
TGTGCCAGCAGTTCACAACAGGGGGCTGAAGCTTTCTTT | CASSSQQGAEAFF | TRBD1 | TRBJ1-1 | TRBV12-3/TRBV12-4 | .
TGTGCCTGGACTCCCCCGGGGACTGTTATGAACACTGAAGCTTTCTTT | CAWTPPGTVMNTEAFF | . | TRBJ1-1 | TRBV30 | .
TGTGCCAGTAGTATACGTGACAGGCCCAACTATGGCTACACCTTC | CASSIRDRPNYGYTF | . | TRBJ1-2 | TRBV19 | .
TGTGCCAGCAGCTTACGAGCCGCAACTAATGAAAAACTGTTTTTT | CASSLRAATNEKLFF | . | TRBJ1-4 | TRBV7-9 | once
TGTGCCAGCAGTTTGAATGGTGAAAAACTGTTTTTT | CASSLNGEKLFF | . | TRBJ1-4 | TRBV12-3/TRBV12-4 | .
TGTGCCAGCAGTGACGCTGGGACAGGCGCCTATAATTCACCCCTCCACTTT | CASSDAGTGAYNSPLHF | TRBD1 | TRBJ1-6 | TRBV6-1 | .
TGTGCCAGAAGAAATAGCGGGACAAACACCGGGGAGCTGTTTTTT | CARRNSGTNTGELFF | TRBD2 | TRBJ2-2 | TRBV5-3 | .
TGTGCCAGTAAGGGGACAGGGGGCGGGAACACTGAAGCTTTCTTT | CASKGTGGGNTEAFF | TRBD1 | TRBJ1-1 | TRBV19 | .
TGTGCCAGTACAGGGGTCGACGAGCAGTACTTC | CASTGVDEQYF | TRBD1 | TRBJ2-7 | TRBV6-5 | .
TGCGCCAGCAGCGTGGACCCTACGCGTGAGCAGTACTTC | CASSVDPTREQYF | . | TRBJ2-7 | TRBV5-1 | .
TGTGCCAGTAGATACCGGACAGGGGGCGCAAACACTGAAGCTTTCTTT | CASRYRTGGANTEAFF | TRBD1 | TRBJ1-1 | TRBV19 | many
TGTGCCAGCAGTTCCGGGACTAGCGGGGGCCAAGAGACCCAGTACTTC | CASSSGTSGGQETQYF | TRBD2 | TRBJ2-5 | TRBV28 | .
TGTGCCAGCAGCCCCGAACGGACATACCACTACGAGCAGTACTTC | CASSPERTYHYEQYF | . | TRBJ2-7 | TRBV2 | .
TGTGCCAGCAACGACAGGGGGAATTCACCCCTCCACTTT | CASNDRGNSPLHF | TRBD1 | TRBJ1-6 | TRBV2 | .
TGTGCCACCAGCAGCGACAGGGCCACCGGGGAGCTGTTTTTT | CATSSDRATGELFF | TRBD1 | TRBJ2-2 | TRBV15 | .
TGTGCCAGTAGGACCCGGACACCAGCCTACGAGCAGTACTTC | CASRTRTPAYEQYF | . | TRBJ2-7 | TRBV19 | .
TGTGCCAGCAGCCCGATTCGGGGAAGGAATTCACCCCTCCACTTT | CASSPIRGRNSPLHF | . | TRBJ1-6 | TRBV11-2 | .
TGTGCCAGCAGCCCGTACCAGGGGGCGCGTGGCTACACCTTC | CASSPYQGARGYTF | TRBD1 | TRBJ1-2 | TRBV11-2 | .
TGTGCCAGCAGCTTAGATCAGACTCACTATGGCTACACCTTC | CASSLDQTHYGYTF | . | TRBJ1-2 | TRBV11-2 | .
TGTGCCAGCAGCCAGGGTTCTACCCCTAACTATGGCTACACCTTC | CASSQGSTPNYGYTF | . | TRBJ1-2 | TRBV7-9 | few
TGTGCCAGCAGTTTCGACATGAACACTGAAGCTTTCTTT | CASSFDMNTEAFF | . | TRBJ1-1 | TRBV28 | .
TGTGCCAGCAGTACCCAGGGGTTGGCCACCATATATTTT | CASSTQGLATIYF | . | TRBJ1-3 | TRBV12-3/TRBV12-4 | .
TGTGCCAGCAGACGTGGGGCAGAAAGGATCAATCAGCCCCAGCATTTT | CASRRGAERINQPQHF | . | TRBJ1-5 | TRBV27 | .
TGTGCCAGCAGCAGTCCAAACCGAGACAGGGCTGACACTGAAGCTTTCTTT | CASSSPNRDRADTEAFF | TRBD1 | TRBJ1-1 | TRBV7-8 | .
TGTGCCAGTAAAGGTATCACTGAAGCTTTCTTT | CASKGITEAFF | . | TRBJ1-1 | TRBV19 | .
TGTGCCAGCAGTCCGGGACAGGGGGCCGTGCGCAATCAGCCCCAGCATTTT | CASSPGQGAVRNQPQHF | TRBD1 | TRBJ1-5 | TRBV6-6 | .
TGTGCCAGCAGCCCCCCTCCCAATACCGGGGAGCTGTTTTTT | CASSPPPNTGELFF | . | TRBJ2-2 | TRBV11-3 | .
TGTGCCAGCAGCCAACAGGGTCACTATGGCTACACCTTC | CASSQQGHYGYTF | . | TRBJ1-2 | TRBV3-1/TRBV3-2 | .
TGTGCCAGCAGCTCACCGGGACAGCATAATTCACCCCTCCACTTT | CASSSPGQHNSPLHF | TRBD1 | TRBJ1-6 | TRBV6-5 | few
TGTGCCAGCAGCTGGTCTGGGGCCAACGTCCTGACTTTC | CASSWSGANVLTF | . | TRBJ2-6 | TRBV6-2/TRBV6-3 | .
TGTGCCAGCAGTTACTCGGGACAGGGAAGCTCACCCCTCCACTTT | CASSYSGQGSSPLHF | TRBD1 | TRBJ1-6 | TRBV6-5 | .
TGTGCCACCAGTGATTCGGACAGGGCAGGCTACACCTTC | CATSDSDRAGYTF | TRBD1 | TRBJ1-2 | TRBV24-1 | .
TGTGCCAGCAGCCCGGGACAAGCACAAGAGACCCAGTACTTC | CASSPGQAQETQYF | . | TRBJ2-5 | TRBV7-2 | .
TGTGCCAGCAGCGGAGGACTAGCGGGAACTAGCACAGATACGCAGTATTTT | CASSGGLAGTSTDTQYF | TRBD2 | TRBJ2-3 | TRBV9 | once
TGTGCCAGCAGTGGAACCGGGACTAGCGGATTCACAGATACGCAGTATTTT | CASSGTGTSGFTDTQYF | TRBD2 | TRBJ2-3 | TRBV6-1 | .
TGTGCCAGCAGTGAAAGGGGACAGGACAATCAGCCCCAGCATTTT | CASSERGQDNQPQHF | TRBD1 | TRBJ1-5 | TRBV6-1 | few
TGTGCCAGCAGCTCCTCCGGGGGGCCGGATCAGAACGACTTC | CASSSSGGPDQNDF | . | TRBJ2-4 | TRBV7-2 | .
TGTGCCAGCAGTTTCATGCAGGAGTTATATAGCAATCAGCCCCAGCATTTT | CASSFMQELYSNQPQHF | . | TRBJ1-5 | TRBV28 | .
TGTGCCAGCAGTATTCACACAGATACGCAGTATTTT | CASSIHTDTQYF | . | TRBJ2-3 | TRBV12-3/TRBV12-4 | .